One sample yielded the 18 T cell receptor beta chains listed below, sequenced in a study of blood T cell repertoires in COVID-19. Repertoires were generated with immunoSEQ multiplex PCR, while TCRdb's copy carries only in-frame clones and drops some. The data hold more than 130,000 clones, with 84% observed a single time. Sequencing was carried out using peripheral blood. These TCRs come from a human donor in a cohort sampled during active COVID-19.

The chain couples TRBV7-2 to TRBJ2-2; 9 nucleotides line up with TRBD2. This CDR3 is 16 amino acids long. V was pared by 4 bases and J by 5 bases, with 8 bases of the junction left unmatched. Germline V gives CDR1 SGHTA, CDR2 FQGNSA. CDR3 amino acids: CASSSMTSGGTGELFF. CDR3 bases: TGTGCCAGCAGCTCAATGACTAGCGGTGGGACCGGGGAGCTGTTTTTT.

V and J are TRBV7-3 and TRBJ2-3; 10 positions agree with TRBD1. CDR1 is SGHTA, CDR2 FQGTGA, per germline. V lost 1 base to trimming and J lost 5 bases; unmatched junction nucleotides: 0. This CDR3 spans 14 amino acids. The chain's CDR3 is CASSLRTGGDTQYF. CDR3 DNA sequence: TGTGCCAGCAGCTTAAGGACAGGGGGAGATACGCAGTATTTT.

This rearrangement joins TRBV15 to TRBJ2-5; the D is unclear. Germline-derived CDR1 and CDR2 are LNHNV and YYDKDF (reference sequence). V lost 5 bases and J lost 4, with 5 bases in between. The CDR3 runs 11 residues. Here the CDR3 DNA reads TGTGCCACCAGCTCCCGAGAGACCCAGTACTTC. Translating it yields CATSSRETQYF.

The chain employs TRBV5-1 and TRBJ1-4; D unresolved. Trimming removed 5 bases from V and 10 bases from J, with 15 bases in between. This CDR3 spans 13 amino acids. Germline V gene data show CDR1 as SGHRS and CDR2 as YFSETQ. The CDR3 region is CASSPDRVGKLFF. DNA of the CDR3: TGCGCCAGCAGTCCCGACCGGGTGGGAAAACTGTTTTTT.

This clone was counted only a few times. This chain uses TRBV6-6 with TRBJ2-7; a weak D match, TRBD1 (6 bases). Germline lookup yields CDR1 MNHNY and CDR2 SVGAGI (reference sequence). With 5 bases removed from V and 3 bases from J, the gap between germline ends came to 8 bases. The CDR3 consists of 12 residues. The CDR3 nucleotides are TGTGCCAGCAGTACAGGGAGCTACGAGCAGTACTTC. Amino acid sequence: CASSTGSYEQYF.

V and J are TRBV30 and TRBJ1-4; 10 bases fit TRBD1. This CDR3 is 13 amino acids long. The V segment lost 8 bases and the J segment 10 bases; nucleotides outside the gene matches: 10. Germline V CDR1 and CDR2: GTSNPN, SVGIG (reference sequence). The CDR3 here is CAGTGQGGGKLFF. CDR3 nucleotides: TGTGCCGGAACTGGACAGGGGGGGGGAAAACTGTTTTTT.

The rearrangement uses TRBV3-1 (or the pseudogene TRBV3-2) and TRBJ2-3; the match to TRBD2 covers 7 bases. CDR1 and CDR2 from the germline V gene are LGHDT and YNNKEL (reference sequence). V lost 4 bases to trimming and J lost 2 bases; unmatched junction nucleotides: 9. The CDR3 consists of 16 residues. CDR3 nucleotides: TGTGCCAGCAGCCCCGTGGCTAGCGGAGCCACAGATACGCAGTATTTT. This translates into CASSPVASGATDTQYF.

This clone was recorded only once. The same CDR3 arises from other DNA sequences in this sample as well. V is TRBV10-3 and J is TRBJ1-5, with D possibly TRBD1 on 5 matching bases. V gave up 0 bases and J gave up 3 bases, with 9 bases separating them. The V gene's germline CDR1 is ENHRY and CDR2 SYGVKD. CDR3 size: 15 residues. The CDR3 here is CAISESGVPNQPQHF. In nucleotides, the CDR3 is TGTGCCATCAGTGAGTCAGGGGTCCCCAATCAGCCCCAGCATTTT.

The chain recombines TRBV12-3 or TRBV12-4 with TRBJ1-2; D gene unclear. The CDR3 totals 12 residues. V shed 2 bases and J shed 5 bases, with 6 bases lying between them. The CDR3 sequence: CASSLPGYGYTF. DNA for the CDR3: TGTGCCAGCAGTTTACCGGGGTATGGCTACACCTTC.

The genes are TRBV19 and TRBJ1-1; a possible D gene is TRBD1 (5 bases). The V and J ends lost 6 bases and 0 bases respectively, with 11 bases between them. CDR1 LNHDA and CDR2 SQIVND come from the germline V gene (reference sequence). The CDR3 is 14 amino acids. As DNA, the CDR3 is TGTGCCAGTAGACGACAGTACATGAACACTGAAGCTTTCTTT. It encodes CASRRQYMNTEAFF.

The V call is TRBV7-8, the J call TRBJ2-2; TRBD1 matches 9 bases. Per germline, CDR1 SGHVS and CDR2 FQNEAQ. This CDR3 contains 15 residues. The J segment lost 7 bases and the V segment lost 5 bases, leaving 8 bases of the junction unmatched. CDR3 region: CASSARDRVFGELFF. The CDR3 DNA reads as TGTGCCAGCAGCGCACGGGACAGGGTATTCGGGGAGCTGTTTTTT.

The chain is built from TRBV12-3 or TRBV12-4 and TRBJ1-1; 8 nucleotides align to TRBD1. The CDR3 has 13 amino acids. Trimming took 4 bases from V and 4 from J; bases not matched to a gene: 2. The CDR3 region is CASSSTGVTEAFF. CDR3 nucleotide sequence: TGTGCCAGCAGTTCGACAGGGGTCACTGAAGCTTTCTTT.

The rearrangement links TRBV6-5 to TRBJ1-5, with D tentatively TRBD1 (5 bases). This CDR3 comprises 14 residues. Germline V gene data show CDR1 as MNHEY and CDR2 as SVGAGI. Trimming took 7 bases from V and 2 from J, leaving 12 bases between them. The CDR3 spells CASKVRVGNQPQHF. CDR3 coding DNA: TGTGCCAGCAAAGTCAGGGTAGGCAATCAGCCCCAGCATTTT.

The chain couples TRBV9 to TRBJ2-7, with 9 bases identical to TRBD1. The V and J ends lost 3 bases and 0 bases, in that order; junction bases with no gene match: 10. Germline V lookup: CDR1 SGDLS, CDR2 YYNGEE. CDR3 length: 17 amino acids. The DNA for the CDR3 is TGTGCCAGCAGCGAGCGCCTAACAGGGGGCAACTCCTACGAGCAGTACTTC. Amino acids: CASSERLTGGNSYEQYF.

The rearrangement joins TRBV14 to TRBJ1-6; D is unresolved. V shed 0 bases and J shed 10 bases, with 7 bases lying between them. Germline CDR1 SGHDN, CDR2 FVKESK. This CDR3 is built from 13 residues. The CDR3 sequence is CASSQDRTSPLHF. DNA for the CDR3: TGTGCCAGCAGCCAAGATAGAACGTCACCCCTCCACTTT. The variable domain in full, completed from reference TRBV14 and TRBJ1-6, reads EAGVTQFPSHSVIEKGQTVTLRCDPISGHDNLYWYRRVMGKEIKFLLHFVKESKQDESGMPNNRFLAERTGGTYSTLKVQPAELEDSGVYFCASSQDRTSPLHFGNGTRLTVT.

This clone was counted a few times. CDR3: CASSQDQNREGYGYTF. The CDR3 DNA follows: TGCGCCAGCAGCCAAGATCAGAACAGGGAGGGGTATGGCTACACCTTC. The genes are TRBV4-1 and TRBJ1-2, with a possible D match to TRBD1 (6 bases). CDR3 length equals 16 residues. Looked up from germline, CDR1 is MGHRA and CDR2 is YSYEKL. The V gene lost 0 bases and the J gene lost 5 bases, with 16 bases spanning the gap.

The V and J genes are TRBV29-1 and TRBJ2-5; possible D gene TRBD2, 5 bases. Trimming stripped 1 base from V and 5 bases from J, with 17 bases between. Germline CDR1 is SQVTM and CDR2 is ANQGSEA. The length of the CDR3 is 15 residues. CDR3 in amino acids: CSVEAFQDGGETQYF. CDR3 coding DNA: TGCAGCGTTGAAGCCTTTCAGGATGGCGGGGAGACCCAGTACTTC.

This clone was recorded a few times. Here the CDR3 DNA reads TGTGCCAGTAGTATGGAGGGGCGCTTAGACACTGAAGCTTTCTTT. Encoded protein: CASSMEGRLDTEAFF. The J gene is TRBJ1-1, the V gene TRBV19, with D possibly being TRBD1 (5 bases). Trimming took off 3 bases at V and 3 bases at J, with 14 bases between the two ends. The CDR3 is 15 residues long. Germline assignment: CDR1 LNHDA and CDR2 SQIVND (reference sequence).